This T cell receptor beta chain was identified during a study of T cells in Graves' hyperthyroidism and ophthalmopathy (dated by TCRdb to about 2019). Notes on the research overall: Peripheral blood was collected at initial diagnosis, before any treatment. To identify distinguishing TCR V-J signatures, a discovery cohort of 90 to 100 patients was used, comprising 40 to 45 with Graves' ophthalmopathy and about 59 with stable Graves' hyperthyroidism. An independent validation cohort of 18 to 20 hyperthyroidism patients and about 16 patients who later progressed to ophthalmopathy tested prospective prediction of ophthalmopathy. The 100 discovery patients were randomly divided into training and test sets at a 7:3 ratio. In more than five Graves' hyperthyroidism patients, the study also compared T-cell repertoires from thyroid tissue with T-cell repertoires from blood. After sampling, hyperthyroidism patients received methimazole starting at 30 mg daily, and ophthalmopathy patients received high-dose intravenous methylprednisolone. TCR Vbeta CDR3 sequencing of approximately 140 peripheral blood samples (approximately 44 ophthalmopathy, 75 hyperthyroidism and roughly 17 progressor patients) is reported in the paper.

Many counts were recorded for this clonotype. The antigen this receptor binds is unknown. Base quality data are lacking; no much larger clone is found one base away. A patient counted as having stable Graves' hyperthyroidism if no progression to ophthalmopathy occurred over 18 months of follow-up. Hyperthyroidism patients were newly diagnosed, with disease duration under 2 months, and aged 18 to 65 years. Exclusion was applied to patients with uncontrolled infections, other autoimmune diseases, pregnancy or lactation. Diagnoses relied on clinical symptoms, serum thyroxine and TRAb, thyroid ultrasound and orbital computed tomography. PBMCs were separated from around 9.1 ml of fresh peripheral blood using Ficoll-Paque density gradient centrifugation. Trizol reagent was used to extract total RNA, and RNA quality was then checked on an Agilent 2100 Bioanalyzer. The investigation overall reported the following: Ophthalmopathy was separated from stable hyperthyroidism by a 13 V-J signature model, with about 86% sensitivity and 81% to 82% specificity obtained in cross-validation and 80%/75% obtained in testing. Most expanded thyroid clonotypes (frequency above 0.001) were also found in blood, which suggests that blood repertoires may mirror thyroid immune responses. In validation, the model predicted progression to ophthalmopathy with approximately 71% sensitivity and less than 80% specificity, a median of roughly seven months before onset. No statistical method was used to fix the sample size in advance, and group allocation was not hidden from the investigators.

Amplification of TCR beta CDR3 regions was carried out from RNA transcripts. The TCR CDR3 was subjected to a first round of RT-PCR using the HTBI primer set and the Qiagen OneStep RT-PCR kit. A second multiplex PCR round built the libraries, followed by size selection and purification. Sequencing of the libraries was done on an Illumina HiSeq2000 using paired-end 100 bp reads. As for how the authors treated the data: Raw data were processed with SOAPnuke, discarding reads with adapters, uncalled bases, mean Phred below 15, or no exact constant-primer or identifier match. High-quality paired reads were merged with COPE v1.2.5, and unique nucleotide sequences were defined as clonotypes. MiTCR v1.1 was used to align the clonotypes against IMGT TRBV, TRBD and TRBJ reference segments. The analysis included only V-J combinations with a frequency above 0.0001, which together covered roughly 99% of the repertoires. The TCS score was defined as the ratio of F50 (clonal expansion) to E x V (chaos), calculated using BLOSUM62-based TCRdist between CDR3 peptides within each V-J. Welch's t-statistics and random forest reduced some 510 V-J features to some 14, which were used in a naive Bayes classifier (R e1071). The public sequencing data were trimmed at Q25 with fastp and processed into clonotypes with MiXCR by TCRdb, which kept only in-frame beta chains. Rows with a matching CDR3 protein are joined into one entry that keeps the most common DNA and genes. TCRdb, not the original authors, processed these V and J calls. The sample yields around 440,000 distinct CDR3 sequences; about a sixth were counted once. The ten largest clones take up around 7.7% of the sample.

What was sequenced was blood. The TCR sequence derives from a young woman with Graves' hyperthyroidism.

The CDR3 amino acid sequence is: CASNGLAGQEQYF. The DNA reads as follows: TGTGCCAGCAATGGGCTAGCGGGGCAAGAGCAGTACTTC. The rearranged segments are TRBV2 and TRBJ2-7; TRBD2 matches 9 bases in the middle. Compared with germline, V lacks 7 bases and J lacks 7 bases; bases without a gene match: 8. Per the germline V gene, SNHLY is the CDR1 and FYNNEI is the CDR2. Reading from cysteine to phenylalanine, the CDR3 counts 13 amino acids. Only the CDR3 DNA is retained, 39 bases long and in frame from the first base.